This T cell receptor (beta chain) was recorded in a study of T cells in Graves' hyperthyroidism and ophthalmopathy. Findings of the study overall: The model anticipated ophthalmopathy a median about 7 months pre-onset.

From RNA transcripts, TCR beta CDR3 regions were amplified. HTBI primers were the set used in a first-round RT-PCR of the TCR CDR3. TCRdb passed the multiplex PCR reads through MiXCR, listing each CDR3 protein once. The sample has hundreds of thousands of distinct CDR3 sequences, 14% seen once. This clonotype has ten or more counts. What it binds is unknown. The clonotype was recovered from a woman aged 25 to 39 with Graves' hyperthyroidism that later progressed to Graves' ophthalmopathy. Sequenced input: blood.

In DNA form, the CDR3 reads TGTGCCTGGAGTCCCGGGGAAGCCGAGACCCAGTACTTC. Translated: CAWSPGEAETQYF. The gene calls are TRBV30 and TRBJ2-5; D is perhaps TRBD2 (5 bases). CDR3 length equals 13 residues. From germline, CDR1 is GTSNPN and CDR2 SVGIG (reference sequence). V shed 2 bases and J shed 5 bases, with 12 bases lying between them.